The 27 T cell receptor beta chains listed next were all sequenced from one sample in a study of blood T cell repertoires in COVID-19. The assay was immunoSEQ multiplex PCR, and TCRdb's table has in-frame clones only and misses some. The sample records around 160,000 clones, roughly nine tenths being singletons. Sequencing was carried out using peripheral blood. The receptors here all came from a man between 60 and 70 years old with active or convalescent COVID-19.

The V and J genes are TRBV7-8 and TRBJ2-5; TRBD2 matches 9 bases. V trimming: 5 bases; J trimming: 0 bases; junction bases outside the gene matches: 7. This CDR3 comprises 16 residues. Germline lookup yields CDR1 SGHVS and CDR2 FQNEAQ. CDR3: CASSPLSGGNQETQYF. CDR3 nucleotides: TGTGCCAGCAGCCCCCTAAGCGGGGGGAACCAAGAGACCCAGTACTTC.

J is TRBJ2-3 and V is TRBV6-6; D is possibly TRBD2 (6 bases). V lost 5 bases and J 1 base, leaving 10 bases between the germline ends. Germline CDR1 MNHNY, CDR2 SVGAGI (reference sequence). The CDR3 is made up of 14 amino acids. The DNA of the CDR3 is TGTGCCAGCAGTCAGGGAGGAGGCACAGATACGCAGTATTTT. It encodes CASSQGGGTDTQYF.

This clone is a singleton in its sample. The chain employs TRBV19 and TRBJ2-5, with 7 bases aligning to TRBD1. The germline gives CDR1 LNHDA, CDR2 SQIVND (reference sequence). The CDR3 is 15 residues long. Trimming at V came to 0 bases and at J to 5 bases, leaving 6 bases not matched to a gene. In DNA, the CDR3 is TGTGCCAGTAGTATAGATCCCGACAGGGTCGAGACCCAGTACTTC. Its protein product is CASSIDPDRVETQYF. Full variable domain (rest looked up from reference TRBV19 and TRBJ2-5): DGGITQSPKYLFRKEGQNVTLSCEQNLNHDAMYWYRQDPGQGLRLIYYSQIVNDFQKGDIAEGYSVSREKKESFPLTVTSAQKNPTAFYLCASSIDPDRVETQYFGPGTRLLVL.

Only one count was recorded for this clone. V and J are TRBV5-1 and TRBJ2-7; D possibly corresponds to TRBD1 (6 bases). V was trimmed by 0 bases and J by 4 bases, leaving 17 bases between them. The germline gives CDR1 SGHRS, CDR2 YFSETQ. The CDR3 totals 16 residues. For the CDR3, the DNA is TGCGCCAGCAGCTTGGCCTATTCAGGGGTCAGGTACGAGCAGTACTTC. This translates into CASSLAYSGVRYEQYF.

The chain couples TRBV7-2 to TRBJ2-6, with D tentatively TRBD1 (5 bases). Germline V gene data show CDR1 as SGHTA and CDR2 as FQGNSA. The V gene lost 8 bases and the J gene lost 0 bases, with 11 bases spanning the gap. CDR3 length equals 15 residues. The CDR3 region is CASQQAISGANVLTF. In DNA, the CDR3 is TGTGCCAGCCAACAGGCCATCTCTGGGGCCAACGTCCTGACTTTC.

The chain couples TRBV28 to TRBJ1-2; TRBD1 agrees at 8 bases. There are 13 residues in the CDR3. CDR1 and CDR2 (germline): MDHEN, SYDVKM. The V and J ends lost 11 bases and 3 bases, in that order; junction bases with no gene match: 8. CDR3 region: CAALLGQDYGYTF. Written as DNA, the CDR3 is TGTGCCGCATTGCTGGGACAGGACTATGGCTACACCTTC.

This rearrangement joins TRBV7-2 to TRBJ1-5; no clear D gene. The CDR3 loop spans 14 amino acids. V was clipped by 1 base and J by 3 bases, with 7 bases between them. CDR1 is SGHTA and CDR2 is FQGNSA in the germline V gene. The CDR3 protein is CASSLVPFNQPQHF. The CDR3 region has the DNA TGTGCCAGCAGCTTAGTCCCCTTCAATCAGCCCCAGCATTTT.

The V gene is TRBV6-4, the J gene TRBJ1-6, with 10 bases lining up with TRBD1. This CDR3 is 15 amino acids long. The ends lost 6 bases at V and 11 bases at J; junction bases unmatched: 10. Germline assignment: CDR1 MRHNA and CDR2 SNTAGT. The CDR3 DNA sequence: TGTGCCAGCAGCCTTACGACAGGGGGCATGGCACCCCTCCACTTT. Its translation: CASSLTTGGMAPLHF.

V is TRBV11-3 and J is TRBJ2-3; D is undetermined. Germline values: CDR1 SGHNT, CDR2 YENEEA. This CDR3 is built from 13 residues. Trimming shortened V by 3 bases and J by 2 bases, and 6 bases separated the two germline ends. CDR3 nucleotides: TGTGCCAGCAGCTTTACTCCCACAGATACGCAGTATTTT. This translates into CASSFTPTDTQYF. Variable domain in full (rest from reference TRBV11-3 and TRBJ2-3): EAGVVQSPRYKIIEKKQPVAFWCNPISGHNTLYWYLQNLGQGPELLIRYENEEAVDDSQLPKDRFSAERLKGVDSTLKIQPAELGDSAVYLCASSFTPTDTQYFGPGTRLTVL.

This chain links TRBV2 with TRBJ2-7; 7 positions agree with TRBD1. V lost 7 bases, J lost 6 bases, and 9 bases stayed unmatched. CDR3 size: 13 residues. Germline V gene sequence: CDR1 SNHLY, CDR2 FYNNEI. The chain's CDR3 is CASTGQTLGEQYF. CDR3 bases: TGTGCCAGCACGGGACAGACCCTTGGCGAGCAGTACTTC. Using reference TRBV2 and TRBJ2-7 for the parts outside the CDR3, the full variable domain is EPEVTQTPSHQVTQMGQEVILRCVPISNHLYFYWYRQILGQKVEFLVSFYNNEISEKSEIFDDQFSVERPDGSNFTLKIRSTKLEDSAMYFCASTGQTLGEQYFGPGTRLTVT.

This rearrangement joins TRBV10-3 to TRBJ2-1; 8 bases match TRBD2. Germline V gene lookup returns CDR1 ENHRY and CDR2 SYGVKD. V was clipped by 7 bases and J by 9 bases; unmatched bases: 8. The CDR3 is 13 residues long. In nucleotides, the CDR3 is TGTGCCATCAAGAATAGCGGGGCGAGTGAGCAGTTCTTC. Its translation is CAIKNSGASEQFF.

This sequence joins TRBV30 and TRBJ2-7, with a weak D call TRBD2 (6 bases). V was pared by 2 bases and J by 1 base, with 15 bases between. CDR3 size: 15 residues. Germline CDR1 GTSNPN, CDR2 SVGIG (reference sequence). This chain's CDR3 is CAWSTPGTLSYEQYF. Here the CDR3 DNA reads TGTGCCTGGAGTACCCCCGGGACTCTTTCCTACGAGCAGTACTTC.

The V gene is TRBV19, the J gene TRBJ2-7; D perhaps matches TRBD1 (7 bases). V was shortened by 3 bases and J by 2 bases, with 17 bases between the two germline ends. The CDR3 has 16 residues. Germline V lookup: CDR1 LNHDA, CDR2 SQIVND (reference sequence). The CDR3 DNA reads TGTGCCAGTAGTATTCTATCACAGGGGACTCCCTACGAGCAGTACTTC. Its translation is CASSILSQGTPYEQYF.

As for this clone: The same CDR3 also results from other DNA sequences found in this sample. The chain has TRBV20-1 and TRBJ2-2; D may be TRBD2 (6 bases). CDR1 and CDR2 from the germline V gene are DFQATT and SNEGSKA (reference sequence). The V gene lost 3 bases and the J gene lost 2 bases, with 10 bases spanning the gap. This CDR3 contains 14 residues. CDR3 DNA: TGCAGTGCTAGTCGTGGGACTAACACCGGGGAGCTGTTTTTT. This codes for CSASRGTNTGELFF.

The chain carries TRBV15 and TRBJ1-3; D ambiguous. Germline CDR1 and CDR2: LNHNV and YYDKDF (reference sequence). V was shortened by 0 bases and J by 0 bases, with 6 bases between the two germline ends. CDR3 size: 15 residues. Written as DNA, the CDR3 is TGTGCCACCAGCAGAGACGGGAGCTCTGGAAACACCATATATTTT. It yields the protein CATSRDGSSGNTIYF.

This chain joins TRBV7-6 and TRBJ2-7; 8 nucleotides match TRBD1. This CDR3 spans 15 amino acids. Per germline, CDR1 SGHVS and CDR2 FNYEAQ. The V segment lost 5 bases and the J segment 0 bases; nucleotides outside the gene matches: 6. CDR3 coding DNA: TGTGCCAGCAGCGGACAGGGAGCGACCTCCTACGAGCAGTACTTC. Translation: CASSGQGATSYEQYF.

In its sample, this clone was seen once. The chain recombines TRBV7-6 with TRBJ2-1; D uncertain. The CDR3 loop spans 16 amino acids. CDR1 SGHVS and CDR2 FNYEAQ come from the germline V gene. V was pared by 6 bases and J by 0 bases, with 15 bases between. CDR3 nucleotides: TGTGCCAGCAGTTCGAGCCGGTACAGCTCCTACAATGAGCAGTTCTTC. Translation: CASSSSRYSSYNEQFF.

The CDR3 bases are TGTGCCAGCAGCTCAAACAGGGTTGGCTACACCTTC. Encoded protein: CASSSNRVGYTF. The chain links TRBV11-2 to TRBJ1-2; a weak D match, TRBD1 (6 bases). Looked up from germline, CDR1 is SGHAT and CDR2 is FQNNGV. The CDR3 spans 12 residues. V was shortened by 4 bases and J by 7 bases, with 10 bases between the two germline ends.

This clone was recorded once. J is TRBJ1-1 and V is TRBV27; 8 bases match TRBD1. Per the germline V gene, CDR1 is MNHEY and CDR2 is SMNVEV (reference sequence). V was clipped by 5 bases and J by 7 bases; unmatched bases: 6. CDR3 size: 13 residues. CDR3 loop: CASSRGTGNEAFF. As DNA, the CDR3 is TGTGCCAGCAGTCGGGGGACAGGCAATGAAGCTTTCTTT.

The V and J genes are TRBV7-2 and TRBJ2-3, with a possible D match to TRBD1 (5 bases). The CDR3 runs 13 residues. The germline gives CDR1 SGHTA, CDR2 FQGNSA. Deletions cut 1 base from V and 6 bases from J, with 8 bases between. CDR3 loop: CASSLDRKDTQYF. DNA for the CDR3: TGTGCCAGCAGCTTAGACAGGAAGGATACGCAGTATTTT. The complete variable domain, with remaining parts taken from reference TRBV7-2 and TRBJ2-3, reads GAGVSQSPSNKVTEKGKDVELRCDPISGHTALYWYRQSLGQGLEFLIYFQGNSAPDKSGLPSDRFSAERTGGSVSTLTIQRTQQEDSAVYLCASSLDRKDTQYFGPGTRLTVL.

The genes are TRBV6-5 and TRBJ2-7; D is unclear. This CDR3 has 10 residues. V was cut by 7 bases and J by 3 bases, with 4 bases left in between. Germline CDR1 MNHEY, CDR2 SVGAGI. CDR3 sequence reads: CASNLYEQYF. The CDR3 bases are TGTGCCAGCAATCTCTACGAGCAGTACTTC.

The J gene is TRBJ1-2, the V gene TRBV6-5, with D possibly matching TRBD1 (5 bases). Germline assignment: CDR1 MNHEY and CDR2 SVGAGI. CDR3 size: 12 residues. V was shortened by 1 base and J by 6 bases, with 6 bases between the two germline ends. As DNA, the CDR3 is TGTGCCAGCAGTTACTGGGGGGATGGCTACACCTTC. Encoded protein: CASSYWGDGYTF.

The V and J genes are TRBV5-4 and TRBJ1-2, with 7 bases that match TRBD1. CDR3 size: 15 residues. Germline values: CDR1 SGHNT, CDR2 YYREEE (reference sequence). Trimming cost V 4 bases and J 6 bases; bases outside gene matches: 12. The CDR3 sequence is CASSTGTEERHGYTF. The DNA of the CDR3 is TGTGCCAGCAGCACCGGGACAGAGGAGCGTCATGGCTACACCTTC.

The chain is built from TRBV5-1 and TRBJ1-5; 7 bases map to TRBD1. CDR1 and CDR2 from the germline V gene are SGHRS and YFSETQ. Losses at the gene ends were 1 base for V and 4 bases for J; bases not matched to a gene: 11. The CDR3 extends over 17 amino acids. CDR3 nucleotide sequence: TGCGCCAGCAGCTTGTCCCCTCTGGACAGGAAAAATCAGCCCCAGCATTTT. It is translated as CASSLSPLDRKNQPQHF.

The rearrangement links TRBV19 to TRBJ2-7, with D possibly TRBD1 on 6 matching bases. Between the trimmed V and J ends, which lost 8 bases and 4 bases, there was a span of 18 bases. The germline V gene has CDR1 LNHDA and CDR2 SQIVND (reference sequence). The CDR3 is made up of 14 amino acids. The CDR3 sequence: CASAPTGKRYEQYF. In DNA, the CDR3 is TGTGCCAGTGCCCCAACAGGGAAGAGGTACGAGCAGTACTTC.

V is TRBV7-9 and J is TRBJ2-1, with no clear D. This CDR3 has 14 residues. Per the germline V gene, CDR1 is SEHNR and CDR2 is FQNEAQ (reference sequence). Between the trimmed V and J ends, which lost 2 bases and 5 bases, there was a span of 10 bases. The CDR3 spells CASSLILANNEQFF. The CDR3, as DNA: TGTGCCAGCAGCTTAATCCTGGCAAACAATGAGCAGTTCTTC.

A single count supports this clone. The rearrangement joins TRBV2 to TRBJ2-1; D remains ambiguous. The V and J ends lost 6 bases and 9 bases respectively, with 12 bases between them. CDR3 length: 12 residues. Looked up from germline, CDR1 is SNHLY and CDR2 is FYNNEI. The DNA for the CDR3 is TGTGCCAGCAGAGAGAATTACGGTGAGCAGTTCTTC. Protein: CASRENYGEQFF.